This TCR beta chain was identified during a study of cytomegalovirus exposure and HLA in healthy donors. Study-level results: A prior analysis recorded that most TCR beta V segments were productive about 90% or about 30% of the time.

Vbeta (60) and Jbeta (13) primers were used in the PCR. TCRdb's table, derived via immunoSEQ multiplex PCR, lists solely in-frame clones and lacks some. The sample has 65,000 to 90,000 clones, roughly 80% seen once; the top ten hold more than 2.5%. Notes on this clone: Its matching antigen is unknown.

Germline values: CDR1 KGHSH, CDR2 LQKENI. Trimming took 5 bases from V and 4 from J, leaving 15 bases between them. This CDR3 has 15 residues. The sequencing sample was made of PBMCs. The TCR originated in a man aged 35-49 years in good health and CMV-seronegative. The rearrangement joins TRBV18 to TRBJ2-1; D possibly corresponds to TRBD1 (6 bases). The CDR3: CASSKGQPGYNEQFF. CDR3 DNA: TGTGCCAGCTCAAAAGGACAGCCGGGGTACAATGAGCAGTTCTTC.